Sequencing of this TCR beta chain was carried out in a study of shared clonotypes between healthy human individuals. CDR3 size: 14 residues. V shed 0 bases and J 6 bases; nucleotides not matched to a gene: 4. Germline-derived CDR1 and CDR2 are SGHRS and YFSETQ. This table comes from immunoSEQ multiplex PCR, and its TCRdb copy is limited to in-frame clones, with some not included. The table records over 700,000 clones, 55% to 80% of them present only once. The rearrangement joins TRBV5-1 to TRBJ2-7; TRBD1 aligns across 9 bases. This TCR came from a woman younger than 45 in good health. The sequenced material came from memory CD4+ T cells sorted from blood. The subset: CD45RA-negative fraction. The chain's CDR3 is CASSLGQGEGEQYF. CDR3 in DNA: TGCGCCAGCAGCTTGGGACAGGGGGAGGGCGAGCAGTACTTC.